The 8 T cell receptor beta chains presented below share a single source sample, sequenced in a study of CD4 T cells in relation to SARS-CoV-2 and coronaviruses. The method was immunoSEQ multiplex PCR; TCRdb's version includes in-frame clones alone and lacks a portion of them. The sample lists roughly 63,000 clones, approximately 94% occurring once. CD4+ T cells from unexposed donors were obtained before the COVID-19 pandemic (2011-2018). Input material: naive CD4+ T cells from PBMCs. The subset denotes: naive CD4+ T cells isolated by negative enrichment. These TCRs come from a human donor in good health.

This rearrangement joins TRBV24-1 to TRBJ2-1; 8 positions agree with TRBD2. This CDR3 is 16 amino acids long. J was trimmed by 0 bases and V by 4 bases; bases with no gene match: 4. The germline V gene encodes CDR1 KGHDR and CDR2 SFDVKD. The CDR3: CATSDRSGSSYNEQFF. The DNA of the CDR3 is TGTGCCACCAGTGACCGAAGCGGGAGCTCCTACAATGAGCAGTTCTTC.

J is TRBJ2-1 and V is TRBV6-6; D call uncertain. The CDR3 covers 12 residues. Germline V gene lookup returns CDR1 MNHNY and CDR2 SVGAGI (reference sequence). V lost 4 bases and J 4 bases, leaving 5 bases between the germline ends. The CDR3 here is CASSFSYNEQFF. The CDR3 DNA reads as TGTGCCAGCAGTTTCTCATACAATGAGCAGTTCTTC.

The CDR3 reads CASSLGSSNYGYTF. The CDR3 DNA sequence: TGTGCCAGCAGCCTGGGGTCCTCTAACTATGGCTACACCTTC. The chain couples TRBV7-9 to TRBJ1-2, with no clear D. Germline values: CDR1 SEHNR, CDR2 FQNEAQ (reference sequence). This CDR3 is built from 14 residues. Trimming stripped 5 bases from V and 0 bases from J, with 10 bases between.

The CDR3 bases are TGTGCCAGCAGCCCCCGGGTGGGAGGGGAGCTGTTTTTT. As protein: CASSPRVGGELFF. The chain couples TRBV27 to TRBJ2-2; no firm D call. V gave up 6 bases and J gave up 8 bases, with 13 bases separating them. CDR1 is MNHEY, CDR2 SMNVEV, per germline (reference sequence). The CDR3 length is 13 residues.

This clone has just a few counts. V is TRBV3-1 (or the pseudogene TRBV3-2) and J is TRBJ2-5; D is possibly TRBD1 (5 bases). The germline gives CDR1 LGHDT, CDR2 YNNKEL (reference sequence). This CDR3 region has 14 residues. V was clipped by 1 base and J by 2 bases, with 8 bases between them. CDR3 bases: TGTGCCAGCAGCCAAGTTCGACAGCAAGAGACCCAGTACTTC. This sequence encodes CASSQVRQQETQYF.

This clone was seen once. CDR3 DNA sequence: TGTGCCAGCAGCGATTGGGATACGCAGTATTTT. It yields the protein CASSDWDTQYF. The chain is built from TRBV28 and TRBJ2-3; D gene unclear. The V gene lost 6 bases and the J gene lost 6 bases, with 7 bases spanning the gap. CDR1 and CDR2 (germline): MDHEN, SYDVKM. The CDR3 runs to 11 residues.

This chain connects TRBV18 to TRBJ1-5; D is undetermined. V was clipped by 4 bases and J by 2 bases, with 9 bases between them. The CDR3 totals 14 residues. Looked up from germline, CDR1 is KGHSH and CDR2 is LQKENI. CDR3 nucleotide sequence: TGTGCCAGCTCACGAACGGAGGGCAATCAGCCCCAGCATTTT. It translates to CASSRTEGNQPQHF.

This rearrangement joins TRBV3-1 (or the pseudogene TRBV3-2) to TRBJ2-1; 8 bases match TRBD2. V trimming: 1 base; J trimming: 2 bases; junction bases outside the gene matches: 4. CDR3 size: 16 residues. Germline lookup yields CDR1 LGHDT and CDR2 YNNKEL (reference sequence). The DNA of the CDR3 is TGTGCCAGCAGCCAAGTAACGGGAGGGCCCTACAATGAGCAGTTCTTC. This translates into CASSQVTGGPYNEQFF.